This note documents a single TCR beta chain sequence. The source of the sample is a study of shared clonotypes between healthy human individuals. The repertoire was sequenced with immunoSEQ multiplex PCR; TCRdb's copy has only in-frame clones and lacks some. The sample lists about 2.4 million clones, 93% occurring once. There are 14 residues in the CDR3. The V gene's germline CDR1 is ENHRY and CDR2 SYGVKD. The J segment lost 5 bases and the V segment lost 6 bases, leaving 1 base of the junction unmatched. The chain joins TRBV10-3 to TRBJ2-1; 13 nucleotides align to TRBD2. The TCR originated in a man aged 18 to 35 in good health. Some clones in this sample may be carry-over from other donors' samples. Sequenced material: naive CD4+ T cells from PBMCs. Subset denoted: CD45RA+ positively selected. CDR3 DNA sequence: TGTGCCATCAGCGGACTAGCGGGAGACAATGAGCAGTTCTTC. It yields the protein CAISGLAGDNEQFF.